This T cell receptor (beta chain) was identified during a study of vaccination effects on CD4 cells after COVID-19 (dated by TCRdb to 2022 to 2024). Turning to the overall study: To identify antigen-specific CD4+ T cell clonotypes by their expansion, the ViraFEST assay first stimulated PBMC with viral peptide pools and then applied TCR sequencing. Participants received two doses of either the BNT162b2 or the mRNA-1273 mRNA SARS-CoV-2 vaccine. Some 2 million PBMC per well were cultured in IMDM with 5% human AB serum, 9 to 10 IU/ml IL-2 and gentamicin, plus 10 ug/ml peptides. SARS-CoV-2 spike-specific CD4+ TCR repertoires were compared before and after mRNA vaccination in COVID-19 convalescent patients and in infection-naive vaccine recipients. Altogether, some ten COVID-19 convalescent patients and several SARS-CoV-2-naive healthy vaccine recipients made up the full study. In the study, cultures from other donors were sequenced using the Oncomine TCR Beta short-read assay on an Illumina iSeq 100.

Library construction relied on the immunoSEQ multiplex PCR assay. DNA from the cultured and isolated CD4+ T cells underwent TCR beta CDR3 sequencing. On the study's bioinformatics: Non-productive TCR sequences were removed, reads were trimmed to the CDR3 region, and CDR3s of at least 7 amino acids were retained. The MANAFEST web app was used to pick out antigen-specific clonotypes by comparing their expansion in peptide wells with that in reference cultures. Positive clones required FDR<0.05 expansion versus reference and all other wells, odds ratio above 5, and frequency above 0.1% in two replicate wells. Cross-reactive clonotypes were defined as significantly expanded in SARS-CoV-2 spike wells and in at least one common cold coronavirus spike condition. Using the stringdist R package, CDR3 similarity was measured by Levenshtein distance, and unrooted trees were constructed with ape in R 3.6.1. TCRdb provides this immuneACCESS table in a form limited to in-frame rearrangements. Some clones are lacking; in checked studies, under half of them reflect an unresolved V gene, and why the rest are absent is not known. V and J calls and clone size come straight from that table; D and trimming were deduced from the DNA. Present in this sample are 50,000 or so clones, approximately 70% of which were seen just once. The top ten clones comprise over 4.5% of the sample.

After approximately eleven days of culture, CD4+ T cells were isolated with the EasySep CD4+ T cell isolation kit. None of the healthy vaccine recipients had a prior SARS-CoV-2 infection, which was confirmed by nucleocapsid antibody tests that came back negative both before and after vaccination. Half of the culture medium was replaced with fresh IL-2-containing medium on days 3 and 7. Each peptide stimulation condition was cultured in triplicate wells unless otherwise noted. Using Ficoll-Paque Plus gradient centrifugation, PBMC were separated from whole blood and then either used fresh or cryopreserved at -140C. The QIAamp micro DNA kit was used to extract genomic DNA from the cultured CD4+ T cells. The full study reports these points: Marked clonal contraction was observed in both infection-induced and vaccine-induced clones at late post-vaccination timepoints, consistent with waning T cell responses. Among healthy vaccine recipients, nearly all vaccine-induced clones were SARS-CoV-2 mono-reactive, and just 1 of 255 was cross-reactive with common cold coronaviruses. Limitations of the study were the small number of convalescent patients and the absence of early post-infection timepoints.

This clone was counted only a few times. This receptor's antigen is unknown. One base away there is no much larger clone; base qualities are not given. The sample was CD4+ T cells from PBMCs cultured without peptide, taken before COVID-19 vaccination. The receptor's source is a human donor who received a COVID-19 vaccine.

In nucleotides, the sequence is TGTGCCAGCAGTTTTGGGCTCCGATCACCCCTCCACTTT. This codes for CASSFGLRSPLHF. The chain couples TRBV27 to TRBJ1-6; a confident D gene designation cannot be given. The CDR3 starts with the cysteine, ends with the phenylalanine, and has 13 residues. The DNA shown is the 39-base CDR3, in frame from base 1. From a lookup of the germline V gene (reference sequence), CDR1 and CDR2 are MNHEY and SMNVEV. V is shortened by 3 bases, J by 10 bases, and the region joining them spans 10 bases.